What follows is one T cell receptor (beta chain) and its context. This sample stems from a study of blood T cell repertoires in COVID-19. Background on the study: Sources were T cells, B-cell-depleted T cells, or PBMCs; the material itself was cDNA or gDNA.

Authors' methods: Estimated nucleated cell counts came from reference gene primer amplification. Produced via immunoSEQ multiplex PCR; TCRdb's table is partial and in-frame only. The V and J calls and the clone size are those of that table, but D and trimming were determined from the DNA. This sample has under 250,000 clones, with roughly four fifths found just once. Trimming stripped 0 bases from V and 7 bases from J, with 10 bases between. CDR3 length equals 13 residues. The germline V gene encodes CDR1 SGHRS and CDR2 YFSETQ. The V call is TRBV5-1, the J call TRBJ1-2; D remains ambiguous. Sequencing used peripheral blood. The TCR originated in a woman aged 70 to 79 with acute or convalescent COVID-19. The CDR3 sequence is CASSLEGAVGYTF. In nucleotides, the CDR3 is TGCGCCAGCAGCTTGGAGGGAGCTGTTGGCTACACCTTC.